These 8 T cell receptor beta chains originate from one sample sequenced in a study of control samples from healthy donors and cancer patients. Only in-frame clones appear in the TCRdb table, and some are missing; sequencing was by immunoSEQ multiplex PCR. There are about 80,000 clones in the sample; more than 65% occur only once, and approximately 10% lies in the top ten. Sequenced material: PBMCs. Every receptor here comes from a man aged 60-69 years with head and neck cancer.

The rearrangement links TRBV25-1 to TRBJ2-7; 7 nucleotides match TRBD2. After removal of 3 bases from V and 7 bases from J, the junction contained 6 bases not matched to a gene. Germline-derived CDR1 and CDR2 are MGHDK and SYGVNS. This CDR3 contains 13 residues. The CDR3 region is CASSEAAGLEQYF. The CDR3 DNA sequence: TGTGCCAGCAGTGAGGCAGCGGGGTTAGAGCAGTACTTC.

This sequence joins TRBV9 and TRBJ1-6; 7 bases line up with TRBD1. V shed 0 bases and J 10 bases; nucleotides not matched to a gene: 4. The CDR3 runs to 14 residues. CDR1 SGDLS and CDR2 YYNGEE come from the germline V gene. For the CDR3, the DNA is TGTGCCAGCAGCGTAGAGGGGGCTCGCTCACCCCTCCACTTT. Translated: CASSVEGARSPLHF.

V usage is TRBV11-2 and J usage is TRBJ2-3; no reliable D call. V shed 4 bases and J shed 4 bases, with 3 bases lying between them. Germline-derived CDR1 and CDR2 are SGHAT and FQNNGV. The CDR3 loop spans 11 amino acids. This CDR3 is CASSYPDTQYF. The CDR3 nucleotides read TGTGCCAGCAGCTATCCAGATACGCAGTATTTT.

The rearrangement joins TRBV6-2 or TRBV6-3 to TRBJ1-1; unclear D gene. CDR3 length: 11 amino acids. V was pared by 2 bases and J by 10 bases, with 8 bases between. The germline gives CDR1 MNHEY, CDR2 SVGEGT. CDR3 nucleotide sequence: TGTGCCAGCAGTTACAGGGCGGGAGCTTTCTTT. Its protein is CASSYRAGAFF.

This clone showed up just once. The CDR3 DNA follows: TGTGCCAGCAGTGAAGGGCAAATCTCCTACAATGAGCAGTTCTTC. Its translation: CASSEGQISYNEQFF. J is TRBJ2-1 and V is TRBV2, with unresolved D. The V gene lost 1 base and the J gene lost 0 bases, with 7 bases spanning the gap. The CDR3 has 15 amino acids. Germline V lookup: CDR1 SNHLY, CDR2 FYNNEI.

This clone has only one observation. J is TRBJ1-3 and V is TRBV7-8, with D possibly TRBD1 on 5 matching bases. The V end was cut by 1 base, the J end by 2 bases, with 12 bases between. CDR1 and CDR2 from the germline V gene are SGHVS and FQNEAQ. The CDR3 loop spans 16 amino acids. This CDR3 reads CASSLVSGGPGNTIYF. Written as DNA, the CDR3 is TGTGCCAGCAGCTTAGTCTCTGGGGGTCCTGGAAACACCATATATTTT.

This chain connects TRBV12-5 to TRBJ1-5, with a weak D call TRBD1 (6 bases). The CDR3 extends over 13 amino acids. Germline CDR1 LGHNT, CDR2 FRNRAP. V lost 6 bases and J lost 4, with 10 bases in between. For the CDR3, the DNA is TGTGCTAGTGGCAGGGGATTAAATCAGCCCCAGCATTTT. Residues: CASGRGLNQPQHF. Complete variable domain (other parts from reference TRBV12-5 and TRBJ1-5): DARVTQTPRHKVTEMGQEVTMRCQPILGHNTVFWYRQTMMQGLELLAYFRNRAPLDDSGMPKDRFSAEMPDATLATLKIQPSEPRDSAVYFCASGRGLNQPQHFGDGTRLSIL.

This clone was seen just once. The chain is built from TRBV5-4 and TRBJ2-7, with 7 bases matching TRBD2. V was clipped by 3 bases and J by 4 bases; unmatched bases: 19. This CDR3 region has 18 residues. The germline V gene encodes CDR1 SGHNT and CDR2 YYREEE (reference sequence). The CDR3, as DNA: TGTGCCAGCAGCTCCCCACCTAGCGGTAGGAGACGGCGATACGAGCAGTACTTC. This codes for CASSSPPSGRRRRYEQYF.